The 26 T cell receptor beta chains below all came from one sample that was sequenced in a study of CD8 T cells in ankylosing spondylitis (dated by TCRdb to 2016 to 2017). These receptors' targets are unknown. The study at large found these results: A TCR beta motif of about eight highly homologous amino acid variants appeared characteristic of blood from ankylosing spondylitis patients.

Libraries came from 5' RACE. Sequencing was carried out with an Illumina HiSeq 2500. TCRdb redid the processing of the public reads, applying fastp at Q25 and MiXCR, and retained in-frame beta chains. Entries that share a CDR3 protein sequence are merged under the most common genes and DNA. The sample table shows 390,000 or so distinct CDR3 sequences, and approximately 20% are seen once. The ten biggest clones cover about a sixth of the sample. The source material was blood, either unsorted or a sorted T cell fraction (not recorded which). Receptor source: a male donor with ankylosing spondylitis.

In this sample, this clonotype turned up a few times. The chain links TRBV20-1 to TRBJ2-2; 14 positions match TRBD2. V trimming: 4 bases; J trimming: 3 bases; junction bases outside the gene matches: 7. Germline CDR1 reads DFQATT; CDR2 reads SNEGSKA (reference sequence). The CDR3 consists of 17 residues. The CDR3 bases are TGCAGTGCTACTGGACTAGCGGGAGGCGGAGACACCGGGGAGCTGTTTTTT. Its translation is CSATGLAGGGDTGELFF.

This clonotype has a handful of counts. The V call is TRBV15, the J call TRBJ1-1, with D unresolved. This CDR3 contains 14 residues. The germline CDR1 and CDR2 sequences are LNHNV and YYDKDF (reference sequence). Trimming removed 1 base at V and 5 bases at J, with 11 bases between. The CDR3 DNA sequence: TGTGCCACCAGCAGAGCCCGACACCGAACTGAAGCTTTCTTT. Its protein is CATSRARHRTEAFF.

This clonotype was seen at least ten times. The V call is TRBV20-1, the J call TRBJ2-7; D gene unclear. Trimming removed 3 bases at V and 4 bases at J, with 7 bases between. Germline CDR1 is DFQATT and CDR2 is SNEGSKA (reference sequence). The CDR3 has 11 residues. The DNA of the CDR3 is TGCAGTGCTAGTCGTGGTTACGAGCAGTACTTC. It yields the protein CSASRGYEQYF.

V is TRBV5-1 and J is TRBJ1-4; the D gene is possibly TRBD1 (5 bases). Germline V gene sequence: CDR1 SGHRS, CDR2 YFSETQ. V lost 0 bases and J 7 bases, leaving 13 bases between the germline ends. The CDR3 totals 15 residues. The CDR3 coding sequence is TGCGCCAGCAGCTTGGCCGGGACTAGGGGTGAAAAACTGTTTTTT. This gives the protein CASSLAGTRGEKLFF. The whole variable domain, remainder taken from reference TRBV5-1 and TRBJ1-4, is KAGVTQTPRYLIKTRGQQVTLSCSPISGHRSVSWYQQTPGQGLQFLFEYFSETQRNKGNFPGRFSGRQFSNSRSEMNVSTLELGDSALYLCASSLAGTRGEKLFFGSGTQLSVL.

This clonotype was found a few times. V and J are TRBV18 and TRBJ2-3; possible D gene TRBD2, 5 bases. V was pared by 1 base and J by 6 bases, with 14 bases between. The CDR3 totals 15 residues. Germline CDR1 is KGHSH and CDR2 is LQKENI. CDR3 amino acids: CASSPRAAGMDTQYF. The CDR3 coding sequence is TGTGCCAGCTCACCACGAGCGGCAGGTATGGATACGCAGTATTTT.

The table lists this clonotype with a few counts. This chain uses TRBV7-2 with TRBJ2-7; D ambiguous. Trimming removed 0 bases at V and 0 bases at J, with 9 bases between. From germline, CDR1 is SGHTA and CDR2 FQGNSA. The CDR3 length is 15 residues. CDR3: CASSLALGSSYEQYF. CDR3 nucleotide sequence: TGTGCCAGCAGCTTAGCGTTGGGGTCCTCCTACGAGCAGTACTTC.

This clonotype has a handful of counts. This chain links TRBV5-1 with TRBJ2-3, with D possibly being TRBD2 (5 bases). Germline V CDR1 and CDR2: SGHRS, YFSETQ. Trimming stripped 4 bases from V and 0 bases from J, with 15 bases between. The CDR3 totals 16 residues. The CDR3 region has the DNA TGCGCCAGCAGCGGAACTAGTGCCACTAGCACAGATACGCAGTATTTT. It encodes CASSGTSATSTDTQYF. Combining the CDR3 with reference TRBV5-1 and TRBJ2-3 gives the whole variable domain KAGVTQTPRYLIKTRGQQVTLSCSPISGHRSVSWYQQTPGQGLQFLFEYFSETQRNKGNFPGRFSGRQFSNSRSEMNVSTLELGDSALYLCASSGTSATSTDTQYFGPGTRLTVL.

This clonotype was observed at least ten times. This chain joins TRBV6-5 and TRBJ1-1, with TRBD1 identical over 8 bases. Germline CDR1 reads MNHEY; CDR2 reads SVGAGI. The CDR3 covers 14 residues. With V trimmed by 6 bases and J by 1 base, 4 bases remained unmatched. The CDR3 loop is CASSLDRGNTEAFF. Written as DNA, the CDR3 is TGTGCCAGCAGCTTAGACAGGGGGAACACTGAAGCTTTCTTT.

This clonotype was seen more than once but under ten times. V usage is TRBV7-8 and J usage is TRBJ2-2; D unresolved. The germline V and J ends were trimmed by 7 bases and 3 bases, with 18 bases remaining between them. This CDR3 is 16 amino acids long. The V gene's germline CDR1 is SGHVS and CDR2 FQNEAQ. CDR3 sequence (DNA): TGTGCCAGCAACCTACCATGGACCAGGCACACCGGGGAGCTGTTTTTT. This codes for CASNLPWTRHTGELFF.

This clonotype showed up just a few times. The J gene is TRBJ2-3, the V gene TRBV4-3, with a possible D match to TRBD1 (6 bases). CDR1 LGHNA and CDR2 YSLEER come from the germline V gene. This CDR3 contains 15 residues. V dropped 0 bases and J dropped 5 bases, with 12 bases sitting between them. The CDR3 loop reads CASSQESGVIDTQYF. The CDR3 DNA reads as TGCGCCAGCAGCCAAGAATCAGGGGTTATAGATACGCAGTATTTT.

V is TRBV2 and J is TRBJ1-3; D remains ambiguous. CDR1 and CDR2 (germline): SNHLY, FYNNEI. V was shortened by 7 bases and J by 0 bases, with 13 bases between the two germline ends. The CDR3 has 15 amino acids. The CDR3, as DNA: TGTGCCAGCAAGTCTAGCAGGAGCTCTGGAAACACCATATATTTT. Translation: CASKSSRSSGNTIYF. The variable domain in full, with the rest retrieved from reference TRBV2 and TRBJ1-3, is EPEVTQTPSHQVTQMGQEVILRCVPISNHLYFYWYRQILGQKVEFLVSFYNNEISEKSEIFDDQFSVERPDGSNFTLKIRSTKLEDSAMYFCASKSSRSSGNTIYFGEGSWLTVV.

This clonotype was counted ten times or more. This chain connects TRBV29-1 to TRBJ2-5; either TRBD1 or TRBD2 may supply D (5 bases each). V was clipped by 7 bases and J by 5 bases, with 11 bases between them. The CDR3 is made up of 11 amino acids. Germline V gene sequence: CDR1 SQVTM, CDR2 ANQGSEA. The CDR3 protein is CSALEGETQYF. The DNA of the CDR3 is TGCAGCGCTTTAGAGGGGGAGACCCAGTACTTC.

This chain joins TRBV12-3 or TRBV12-4 and TRBJ2-7, with D unresolved. The CDR3 is made up of 14 amino acids. V lost 7 bases and J lost 3, with 16 bases in between. CDR3 sequence: CASTTFRLSYEQYF. CDR3 in DNA: TGTGCCAGCACCACCTTTAGACTCAGCTACGAGCAGTACTTC.

This chain uses TRBV14 with TRBJ1-1; D unclear. CDR1 and CDR2 from the germline V gene are SGHDN and FVKESK. The CDR3 extends over 15 amino acids. Trimming shortened V by 3 bases and J by 1 base, and 12 bases separated the two germline ends. As DNA, the CDR3 is TGTGCCAGCAGCCACGTCGGACTCCGGAACACTGAAGCTTTCTTT. Residues: CASSHVGLRNTEAFF.

The rearrangement joins TRBV20-1 to TRBJ1-1; maybe TRBD1 (6 bases). V lost 0 bases to trimming and J lost 2 bases, with 13 bases between them. The germline V gene encodes CDR1 DFQATT and CDR2 SNEGSKA (reference sequence). CDR3 length equals 15 residues. CDR3 in DNA: TGCAGTGCTAGAGACCTGACAGGCAGCAACACTGAAGCTTTCTTT. Translated: CSARDLTGSNTEAFF.

The chain recombines TRBV6-2 or TRBV6-3 with TRBJ2-1; 8 positions match TRBD2. Per the germline V gene, CDR1 is MNHEY and CDR2 is SVGEGT. The CDR3 extends over 17 amino acids. After removal of 5 bases from V and 1 base from J, the junction contained 10 bases not matched to a gene. CDR3 loop: CASSLLKAGVSYNEQFF. The CDR3 DNA is TGTGCCAGCAGTCTTCTAAAAGCGGGAGTTTCCTACAATGAGCAGTTCTTC.

This clonotype was detected only once. A read error may account for a junction end that differs from germline. The J gene is TRBJ1-1, the V gene TRBV2; D is uncertain. The CDR3 spans 13 residues. From germline, CDR1 is SNHLY and CDR2 FYNNEI. DNA of the CDR3: TGTGCCAGCGCTAGGGAAATGAACACTGAAGCTTTTTTT. Translating gives CASAREMNTEAFF. Filled out from reference TRBV2 and TRBJ1-1, the complete variable domain reads EPEVTQTPSHQVTQMGQEVILRCVPISNHLYFYWYRQILGQKVEFLVSFYNNEISEKSEIFDDQFSVERPDGSNFTLKIRSTKLEDSAMYFCASAREMNTEAFFGQGTRLTVV.

The chain has TRBV7-2 and TRBJ2-7; 11 nucleotides align to TRBD1. The CDR3 runs 19 residues. After removal of 0 bases from V and 0 bases from J, the junction contained 10 bases not matched to a gene. The germline V gene has CDR1 SGHTA and CDR2 FQGNSA. The CDR3 DNA is TGTGCCAGCAGCTTAGCCGGACAGGGGGCGGGACCACCCTCCTACGAGCAGTACTTC. This sequence encodes CASSLAGQGAGPPSYEQYF. The whole variable domain, filled in from reference TRBV7-2 and TRBJ2-7, reads GAGVSQSPSNKVTEKGKDVELRCDPISGHTALYWYRQSLGQGLEFLIYFQGNSAPDKSGLPSDRFSAERTGGSVSTLTIQRTQQEDSAVYLCASSLAGQGAGPPSYEQYFGPGTRLTVT.

The genes are TRBV24-1 and TRBJ2-1; no clear D gene. Germline V lookup: CDR1 KGHDR, CDR2 SFDVKD. V was pared by 2 bases and J by 8 bases, with 12 bases between. The CDR3 is made up of 14 amino acids. CDR3 protein: CATSDSRVPHEQFF. As DNA, the CDR3 is TGTGCCACCAGTGATTCGCGAGTTCCCCATGAGCAGTTCTTC.

This clonotype has only a few counts. The rearrangement joins TRBV15 to TRBJ2-3; a weak D match, TRBD1 (6 bases). Trimming took 0 bases from V and 2 from J, leaving 12 bases between them. Germline V gene lookup returns CDR1 LNHNV and CDR2 YYDKDF (reference sequence). The CDR3 length is 16 residues. The CDR3 reads CATSRDPQGYTDTQYF. CDR3 nucleotide sequence: TGTGCCACCAGCAGAGATCCACAGGGCTACACAGATACGCAGTATTTT.

V gene TRBV5-1 combines with J gene TRBJ2-2, with 9 positions matching TRBD1. The CDR3 contains 15 residues. J was trimmed by 5 bases and V by 4 bases; bases with no gene match: 6. Germline CDR1 reads SGHRS; CDR2 reads YFSETQ. The CDR3 here is CASSPRDRVTGELFF. The CDR3, as DNA: TGCGCCAGCAGCCCCCGGGACAGGGTTACCGGGGAGCTGTTTTTT. The complete variable domain, with remaining parts taken from reference TRBV5-1 and TRBJ2-2, reads KAGVTQTPRYLIKTRGQQVTLSCSPISGHRSVSWYQQTPGQGLQFLFEYFSETQRNKGNFPGRFSGRQFSNSRSEMNVSTLELGDSALYLCASSPRDRVTGELFFGEGSRLTVL.

This clonotype was recorded at least ten times. This chain connects TRBV30 to TRBJ2-2; no reliable D call. Trimming removed 0 bases from V and 3 bases from J, with 14 bases in between. The CDR3 loop spans 16 amino acids. Germline loops: CDR1 GTSNPN, CDR2 SVGIG (reference sequence). CDR3 nucleotide sequence: TGTGCCTGGAGTGTGCAGAGCTACTCATACACCGGGGAGCTGTTTTTT. Translated: CAWSVQSYSYTGELFF. Variable domain in full (rest from reference TRBV30 and TRBJ2-2): SQTIHQWPATLVQPVGSPLSLECTVEGTSNPNLYWYRQAAGRGLQLLFYSVGIGQISSEVPQNLSASRPQDRQFILSSKKLLLSDSGFYLCAWSVQSYSYTGELFFGEGSRLTVL.

J is TRBJ2-5 and V is TRBV6-6; no firm D call. CDR1 and CDR2 from the germline V gene are MNHNY and SVGAGI (reference sequence). Trimming removed 7 bases at V and 1 base at J, with 7 bases between. The CDR3 has 12 residues. The CDR3 DNA reads as TGTGCCAGCAACCACGCCCAAGAGACCCAGTACTTC. This translates into CASNHAQETQYF.

This clonotype was seen only a few times. The chain combines TRBV12-3 or TRBV12-4 with TRBJ2-7, with D possibly being TRBD2 (5 bases). The CDR3 contains 13 residues. Trimming removed 6 bases from V and 0 bases from J, with 9 bases in between. CDR3 sequence: CASSQTSSYEQYF. The CDR3 region has the DNA TGTGCCAGCAGCCAAACTAGCTCCTACGAGCAGTACTTC.

This chain uses TRBV9 with TRBJ2-7; tentative D call: TRBD1 (6 bases). CDR3 length: 16 amino acids. V was trimmed by 0 bases and J by 7 bases, leaving 20 bases between them. Germline values: CDR1 SGDLS, CDR2 YYNGEE. CDR3 protein: CASSVEITGSVSEQYF. The CDR3 DNA is TGTGCCAGCAGCGTAGAGATCACAGGGTCGGTGAGTGAGCAGTACTTC.

Only a few counts were recorded for this clonotype. The chain carries TRBV5-1 and TRBJ1-1; 9 bases agree with TRBD1. The V and J ends lost 4 bases and 4 bases, in that order; junction bases with no gene match: 8. Germline lookup yields CDR1 SGHRS and CDR2 YFSETQ. The CDR3 runs 15 residues. The DNA for the CDR3 is TGCGCCAGCAGCCCTGAGGGACAGGGATTCACTGAAGCTTTCTTT. This encodes CASSPEGQGFTEAFF.